This T cell receptor (beta chain) was identified in a study of identical twins. Points from the study as a whole: Invariant MAIT and iNKT cells could partly confound zero-insertion analyses.

A universal primer site was added by template switching, and unique molecular identifiers were carried by the cDNA. TCRdb re-analysed the 5' RACE reads in MiXCR, keeping a single row per CDR3 protein. Of fewer than 250,000 distinct CDR3 sequences in the sample, around 9.6% were seen once. The germline CDR1 and CDR2 sequences are MGHDK and SYGVNS. The CDR3 consists of 10 residues. The V end lost 8 bases, the J end lost 6 bases, and 7 bases lay between the germline ends. In every case, the donor was a healthy Caucasian. This clonotype was detected only a few times. As yet, its antigen is unknown. The sample was memory (CD45RO+) T cells sorted from blood. The clonotype was recovered from a woman between 18 and 30 years old in good health. The chain uses TRBV25-1 and TRBJ1-2; D is unclear. CDR3 sequence: CASERNGYTF. DNA of the CDR3: TGTGCCAGCGAGAGAAATGGCTACACCTTC.